The 9 T cell receptor beta chains in this list originate from one sample, sequenced in a study of molecular identifiers for immune sequencing clone quantification. MiXCR was run by TCRdb on the PCR reads, yielding one entry per CDR3 protein. The sample holds 65,000 or so distinct CDR3 sequences, around a sixth seen once. The sample consisted of naive CD8+ T cells from blood, with Jurkat cell RNA spiked in. The subset is: FACS-sorted CD8+CD4-CCR7+CD45RA+ naive T cells. The receptors were gathered from a human donor in good health. Some libraries in this study had Jurkat cell RNA spiked in.

This chain links TRBV9 with TRBJ2-7; perhaps TRBD2 as D (6 bases). Germline assignment: CDR1 SGDLS and CDR2 YYNGEE. This CDR3 has 14 residues. V was shortened by 0 bases and J by 4 bases, with 11 bases between the two germline ends. In nucleotides, the CDR3 is TGTGCCAGCAGCGTAGGTGGGCTAGCGTACGAGCAGTACTTC. This gives the protein CASSVGGLAYEQYF.

This clonotype was seen ten or more times. CDR3 sequence reads: CATSGYRATGELFF. CDR3 nucleotide sequence: TGTGCCACCAGCGGATACAGGGCCACCGGGGAGCTGTTTTTT. The genes are TRBV15 and TRBJ2-2; TRBD1 is a possible D gene (6 bases). V gave up 5 bases and J gave up 4 bases, with 11 bases separating them. From germline, CDR1 is LNHNV and CDR2 YYDKDF (reference sequence). The CDR3 spans 14 residues.

This sequence joins TRBV5-1 and TRBJ2-1, with a weak D call TRBD1 (5 bases). Deletions cut 4 bases from V and 9 bases from J, with 11 bases between. There are 12 residues in the CDR3. Germline V gene sequence: CDR1 SGHRS, CDR2 YFSETQ. CDR3 sequence reads: CASSIRVGEQFF. The CDR3 DNA reads as TGCGCCAGCAGCATCAGGGTGGGTGAGCAGTTCTTC.

The rearrangement joins TRBV9 to TRBJ2-1, with TRBD2 identical over 7 bases. The CDR3 loop spans 14 amino acids. Germline V gene sequence: CDR1 SGDLS, CDR2 YYNGEE. The V gene end was trimmed by 4 bases and the J gene end by 4 bases; junction bases not matched to a gene: 5. The CDR3 spells CASSPTSSYNEQFF. In nucleotides, the CDR3 is TGTGCCAGCAGCCCGACTAGCAGTTACAATGAGCAGTTCTTC.

This clonotype showed up many times. CDR3 in DNA: TGTGCCAGCAGCGCCGTGACTAGCGGGAGTGGCCACGAGCAGTACTTC. Protein: CASSAVTSGSGHEQYF. The chain is built from TRBV13 and TRBJ2-7; 12 bases map to TRBD2. The CDR3 has 16 amino acids. CDR1 is PRHDT and CDR2 is FYEKMQ in the germline V gene (reference sequence). J gave up 5 bases and V 5 bases, and 10 bases lay outside the gene matches. Variable domain in full (rest from reference TRBV13 and TRBJ2-7): AAGVIQSPRHLIKEKRETATLKCYPIPRHDTVYWYQQGPGQDPQFLISFYEKMQSDKGSIPDRFSAQQFSDYHSELNMSSLELGDSALYFCASSAVTSGSGHEQYFGPGTRLTVT.

A word on this clonotype: At one of its ends the junction is not consistent with the germline gene, which may arise from a read error. This sequence joins TRBV27 and TRBJ1-2, with D maybe TRBD1 (5 bases). CDR3 length equals 13 residues. CDR1 MNHEY and CDR2 SMNVEV come from the germline V gene (reference sequence). CDR3 nucleotide sequence: TGTACCAGCTGCTGCGACAGTTTCTATGGCTACACCTTC. The encoded protein is CTSCCDSFYGYTF.

This clonotype was observed many times. One end of the junction fails to match germline, which may point to a read error. V is TRBV19 and J is TRBJ1-5; D gene uncertain. From germline, CDR1 is LNHDA and CDR2 SQIVND (reference sequence). CDR3 length: 16 amino acids. The CDR3 protein is CASRISTYLSNQPQHF. In DNA form, the CDR3 reads TGTGCCAGTCGTATATCGACGTACCTTAGCAATCAGCCCCAGCATTTT.

The J gene is TRBJ2-7, the V gene TRBV13; TRBD1 agrees at 11 bases. V dropped 5 bases and J dropped 4; count of bases not matched to a gene: 7. The V gene's germline CDR1 is PRHDT and CDR2 FYEKMQ (reference sequence). This CDR3 region has 15 residues. CDR3 bases: TGTGCCAGCAGCGCTATCGGGACAGGGGGTTACGAGCAGTACTTC. Translation gives CASSAIGTGGYEQYF.

This clonotype was detected ten times or more. The rearrangement links TRBV6-1 to TRBJ2-5; the D gene could be TRBD1 or TRBD2 (5 bases each). CDR3 length equals 15 residues. The germline gives CDR1 MNHNS, CDR2 SASEGT. V was pared by 6 bases and J by 0 bases, with 14 bases between. CDR3 coding DNA: TGTGCCAGCAGCCTGGGACCCACGTACCAAGAGACCCAGTACTTC. Encoded protein: CASSLGPTYQETQYF.